What follows describes a single TCR beta chain. What this receptor recognizes is not known. This may be a read error: a much more frequent sequence differs by one nucleotide. The DNA is left out, because the CDR3 cannot be placed on it with certainty; the CDR3 is given as TCRdb lists it. For repertoire sequencing, the TCR beta CDR3 regions were amplified from RNA transcripts. A first-round RT-PCR used HTBI primers with the Qiagen OneStep RT-PCR kit, followed by a second-round multiplex PCR, size selection and purification. The libraries underwent paired-end sequencing with 100 bp reads on an Illumina HiSeq2000. Turning to the authors' computational methods: SOAPnuke was used for read processing, and reads with adapters, uncalled bases, a mean Phred below 15, or no exact constant-primer or identifier match were discarded. COPE v1.2.5 was used to merge the high-quality paired reads. Each unique nucleotide sequence was treated as a clonotype, and MiTCR v1.1 was used to align the clonotypes to the IMGT TRB V, D and J references. The analysis was limited to V-J combinations with a frequency above 0.0001, which together covered 99.2% of repertoires. For each V-J combination, a TCR clonal expansion and chaos score was defined as F50 clonal expansion divided by the chaos observed in the TCRdist matrix. Features were reduced by Welch's t-statistics and random forest to around 14 V-J combinations, which fed a naive Bayes classifier. The Morisita-Horn index was used to measure how similar the thyroid and blood repertoires were. TCRdb trimmed public reads at Q25 via fastp, called clones via MiXCR and kept in-frame beta chains. Rows with one shared CDR3 protein collapse into an entry with the most common genes and DNA. The V and J calls shown here were made by TCRdb, not taken from the authors' results. This sample gives around 1.1 million distinct CDR3 sequences in total; less than 45% of them show up just once. In total, the top ten clones hold 11% of the sample.

Hyperthyroidism patients were newly diagnosed, were aged 18 to 65 years, and had a disease duration under 2 months. Patients were excluded if they had other autoimmune diseases, uncontrolled infections, pregnancy or lactation. Diagnosis relied on clinical symptoms, serum thyroxine, TRAb, thyroid ultrasound and orbital computed tomography. Total RNA was extracted using Trizol reagent, and RNA quality was checked on an Agilent 2100 Bioanalyzer. CDR1 is given as SGHDT and CDR2 as YYEEEE, both from the germline V gene. The CDR3 measures 14 amino acids from cysteine to phenylalanine. The data derive from a study of Graves' ophthalmopathy and Graves' hyperthyroidism (dated by TCRdb to between 2018 and 2020). Notes on the research overall: Stable hyperthyroidism was defined as no progression to ophthalmopathy within 18 months of follow-up. The study used TCR beta repertoire signatures to distinguish Graves' ophthalmopathy from Graves' hyperthyroidism and to predict progression to ophthalmopathy. In total, 135 blood samples were TCR-sequenced: around 42 ophthalmopathy, some 75 hyperthyroidism and around 17 hyperthyroidism-to-ophthalmopathy patients. To explore V-J signatures that separate ophthalmopathy from hyperthyroidism, a discovery set of fewer than 110 patients was enrolled, consisting of about 45 with ophthalmopathy and approximately 60 with stable hyperthyroidism. The independent validation cohort included under 20 hyperthyroidism patients plus 17 patients who later progressed from hyperthyroidism to ophthalmopathy. In more than five hyperthyroidism patients, T-cell repertoires of thyroid tissue and blood were compared. Once sampling was done, hyperthyroidism patients were given methimazole at a starting dose of 30 mg daily, while ophthalmopathy patients were given high-dose intravenous methylprednisolone. Findings and caveats that apply to the study as a whole: In validation, the model predicted ophthalmopathy progression with about 70% sensitivity and 72.22% specificity; roughly 12 predicted patients were CT-confirmed with GO in a median of around 6 months. Most expanded thyroid clonotypes with a frequency above 0.001 also appeared in blood, which suggests that blood repertoires may reflect the immune response in the thyroid. Ophthalmopathy was separated from stable hyperthyroidism by the 13-signature model with about 90% sensitivity and just under 84% specificity in cross-validation and with 80%/75% in the test set. No statistical method was used to set the sample size in advance, and the investigators knew which group each participant was assigned to.

The chain is encoded by TRBV5-6 joined to TRBJ1-1; the listed D gene, TRBD1, was not tested against the DNA. This clonotype was obtained from an adult man with Graves' hyperthyroidism. Sample: peripheral blood or thyroid tissue (not recorded which). The CDR3 loop reads CASGLATVGRGTFF.